These 22 T cell receptor beta chains originate from one sample sequenced in a study of T-cell reconstitution after alpha-beta-depleted transplantation in children. Unique molecular identifiers tagged the TCRbeta library. TCRdb passed the PCR reads through MiXCR, listing each CDR3 protein once. The profile shows just over 950,000 distinct CDR3 sequences, under 30% of them singletons. The sequences come from PBMCs, mostly from graft donor cells, collected 360 days after TCRalphabeta/CD19-depleted stem cell transplant. The receptor set was obtained from a boy under two years old who had a stem cell transplant for SCID, so the T cells may come from the graft donor.

This clonotype showed up just a few times. The chain is built from TRBV27 and TRBJ2-7; D is ambiguous. This CDR3 has 13 residues. V lost 6 bases to trimming and J lost 7 bases, with 16 bases between them. CDR1 and CDR2 (germline): MNHEY, SMNVEV (reference sequence). DNA for the CDR3: TGTGCCAGCAGCACGGGCCCCCTCTGGGAGCAGTACTTC. Translation: CASSTGPLWEQYF.

The chain carries TRBV12-3 or TRBV12-4 and TRBJ2-1; D is perhaps TRBD1 (5 bases). The CDR3 is 12 residues long. Trimming removed 8 bases from V and 8 bases from J, with 13 bases in between. The CDR3 region has the DNA TGTGCCAGCGGGGCCCTAAGTTATGAGCAGTTCTTC. It specifies CASGALSYEQFF.

This clonotype was counted only a few times. The J gene is TRBJ2-5, the V gene TRBV20-1, with D perhaps TRBD1 or TRBD2 (6 bases each). V lost 6 bases, J lost 8 bases, and 25 bases lay in between. Germline CDR1 reads DFQATT; CDR2 reads SNEGSKA (reference sequence). The CDR3 has 15 amino acids. CDR3 sequence (DNA): TGCAGTGCCCACCTTCTAGCGTTAGGGGGTGGCACCCAGTACTTC. Protein product: CSAHLLALGGGTQYF.

This clonotype was observed a few times. The chain employs TRBV5-1 and TRBJ2-3; either TRBD1 or TRBD2 may supply D (5 bases each). The CDR3 is 13 amino acids. The germline gives CDR1 SGHRS, CDR2 YFSETQ. The V and J ends lost 6 bases and 3 bases respectively, with 11 bases between them. CDR3: CASNREGTDTQYF. In nucleotides, the CDR3 is TGCGCCAGCAATAGAGAGGGGACAGATACGCAGTATTTT.

The V and J genes are TRBV18 and TRBJ1-1, with D perhaps matching TRBD1 (5 bases). The CDR3 spans 14 residues. V lost 2 bases and J lost 3, with 10 bases in between. CDR1 is KGHSH and CDR2 is LQKENI in the germline V gene. The CDR3 sequence is CASSPRGADTEAFF. CDR3 bases: TGTGCCAGCTCACCAAGAGGGGCCGACACTGAAGCTTTCTTT. Variable domain in full (rest from reference TRBV18 and TRBJ1-1): NAGVMQNPRHLVRRRGQEARLRCSPMKGHSHVYWYRQLPEEGLKFMVYLQKENIIDESGMPKERFSAEFPKEGPSILRIQQVVRGDSAAYFCASSPRGADTEAFFGQGTRLTVV.

There are a few counts of this clonotype. The rearrangement joins TRBV6-2 or TRBV6-3 to TRBJ1-1; TRBD1 matches 8 bases. Germline loops: CDR1 MNHEY, CDR2 SVGEGT. The CDR3 sequence is 15 residues long. Germline trimming cut 0 bases from V and 5 bases from J; bases unmatched to any gene: 5. The CDR3 region is CASSYSITGGTEAFF. CDR3 nucleotide sequence: TGTGCCAGCAGTTACTCGATCACAGGGGGGACTGAAGCTTTCTTT.

This clonotype was found many times. The chain employs TRBV20-1 and TRBJ2-3, with 8 bases aligning to TRBD1. This CDR3 comprises 13 residues. Germline-derived CDR1 and CDR2 are DFQATT and SNEGSKA (reference sequence). J gave up 3 bases and V 3 bases, and 2 bases lay outside the gene matches. The CDR3, as DNA: TGCAGTGCTAGGACAGGGGTTACAGATACGCAGTATTTT. This codes for CSARTGVTDTQYF.

The J gene is TRBJ2-6, the V gene TRBV10-3; no firm D call. CDR3 length: 12 residues. Germline loops: CDR1 ENHRY, CDR2 SYGVKD. V lost 6 bases and J 6 bases, leaving 6 bases between the germline ends. CDR3 DNA sequence: TGTGCCATCAGAGATCAGGCCAACGTCCTGACTTTC. This encodes CAIRDQANVLTF.

There are a few counts of this clonotype. This chain joins TRBV29-1 and TRBJ1-5; tentative D call: TRBD1 (6 bases). From germline, CDR1 is SQVTM and CDR2 ANQGSEA. V shed 6 bases and J shed 6 bases, with 18 bases lying between them. The CDR3 spans 14 residues. The CDR3 spells CSVTPGGAGQPQHF. Here the CDR3 DNA reads TGCAGCGTCACCCCCGGGGGCGCGGGTCAGCCCCAGCATTTT. The full variable domain, rest sourced from reference TRBV29-1 and TRBJ1-5, is SAVISQKPSRDICQRGTSLTIQCQVDSQVTMMFWYRQQPGQSLTLIATANQGSEATYESGFVIDKFPISRPNLTFSTLTVSNMSPEDSSIYLCSVTPGGAGQPQHFGDGTRLSIL.

The sample holds one count of this clonotype. J is TRBJ2-5 and V is TRBV15; D is ambiguous. The V end was cut by 7 bases, the J end by 1 base, with 10 bases between. There are 13 residues in the CDR3. CDR1 and CDR2 (germline): LNHNV, YYDKDF (reference sequence). The CDR3 nucleotides are TGTGCCACCAAGAAATGGGCCCAAGAGACCCAGTACTTC. Its protein is CATKKWAQETQYF.

The chain joins TRBV7-2 to TRBJ2-7; D is possibly TRBD1 (5 bases). Between the trimmed V and J ends, which lost 1 base and 9 bases, there was a span of 7 bases. The CDR3 is 11 residues long. CDR1 SGHTA and CDR2 FQGNSA come from the germline V gene. CDR3 sequence (DNA): TGTGCCAGCAGCTTAGTAGGGGTGCAGTACTTC. This encodes CASSLVGVQYF.

This clonotype was found a few times. The chain couples TRBV27 to TRBJ1-5; a possible D gene is TRBD1 (5 bases). This CDR3 region has 14 residues. The germline CDR1 and CDR2 sequences are MNHEY and SMNVEV (reference sequence). Between the trimmed V and J ends, which lost 2 bases and 5 bases, there was a span of 10 bases. In DNA form, the CDR3 reads TGTGCCAGCAGTTTACGGGGGATGCATCAGCCCCAGCATTTT. Its protein is CASSLRGMHQPQHF.

The gene calls are TRBV2 and TRBJ2-7, with TRBD1 identical over 11 bases. Trimming at V came to 5 bases and at J to 6 bases, leaving 6 bases not matched to a gene. This CDR3 region has 14 residues. Germline V gene lookup returns CDR1 SNHLY and CDR2 FYNNEI. CDR3 sequence: CASSRTGGRGEQYF. The CDR3 region has the DNA TGTGCCAGCAGTCGGACAGGGGGCAGGGGCGAGCAGTACTTC.

The chain recombines TRBV11-2 with TRBJ2-7, with TRBD2 as a possible D gene (6 bases). Trimming removed 4 bases from V and 2 bases from J, with 15 bases in between. The CDR3 consists of 15 residues. Germline V gene sequence: CDR1 SGHAT, CDR2 FQNNGV. The CDR3: CASSSIRDSPYEQYF. The CDR3 DNA reads TGTGCCAGCAGCTCAATCAGGGACTCTCCCTACGAGCAGTACTTC.

The chain uses TRBV24-1 and TRBJ2-5; 8 bases agree with TRBD2. Losses at the gene ends were 3 bases for V and 5 bases for J; bases not matched to a gene: 7. There are 15 residues in the CDR3. Germline assignment: CDR1 KGHDR and CDR2 SFDVKD. The DNA for the CDR3 is TGTGCCACCAGTGATAGTCGGACTAGCAGGGAGACCCAGTACTTC. Protein sequence: CATSDSRTSRETQYF.

This clonotype was detected only a few times. The rearrangement links TRBV27 to TRBJ2-1; 8 positions match TRBD2. Germline V gene data show CDR1 as MNHEY and CDR2 as SMNVEV (reference sequence). After removal of 8 bases from V and 0 bases from J, the junction contained 3 bases not matched to a gene. The CDR3 covers 14 residues. The CDR3 DNA sequence: TGTGCCAGCCGGCGGGGGGACTCCTACAATGAGCAGTTCTTC. Protein: CASRRGDSYNEQFF.

The chain recombines TRBV19 with TRBJ1-1; 10 bases are shared with TRBD1. The germline V gene has CDR1 LNHDA and CDR2 SQIVND (reference sequence). The CDR3 is 14 residues long. V was clipped by 3 bases and J by 7 bases; unmatched bases: 5. Here the CDR3 reads CASSMDRGRFEAFF. CDR3 bases: TGTGCCAGTAGTATGGACAGGGGGAGGTTTGAAGCTTTCTTT.

V is TRBV7-8 and J is TRBJ1-5; D is undetermined. The germline gives CDR1 SGHVS, CDR2 FQNEAQ. V lost 0 bases, J lost 0 bases, and 12 bases lay in between. The CDR3 is 17 residues long. DNA of the CDR3: TGTGCCAGCAGCTTAGCGGCAGGTGGCCCTAGCAATCAGCCCCAGCATTTT. Translated: CASSLAAGGPSNQPQHF.

The table lists this clonotype with a count of one. This rearrangement joins TRBV20-1 to TRBJ1-4, with 7 bases fitting TRBD1. This CDR3 spans 21 amino acids. The germline V gene has CDR1 DFQATT and CDR2 SNEGSKA (reference sequence). V dropped 0 bases and J dropped 4; count of bases not matched to a gene: 23. The CDR3 bases are TGCAGTGCTAGAGAGATCATGAGGGGGCTTGGGGCGTCAGGGAATAATGAAAAACTGTTTTTT. Its protein product is CSAREIMRGLGASGNNEKLFF.

This clonotype has ten or more counts. Compared with germline, one end of the junction differs, possibly owing to a read error. This chain joins TRBV5-1 and TRBJ2-3; a weak D match, TRBD1 (6 bases). The CDR3 extends over 12 amino acids. The germline gives CDR1 SGHRS, CDR2 YFSETQ. CDR3 region: CASSSQGDTQYF. CDR3 bases: TGTGCCAGCAGCTCGCAGGGGGATACGCAGTATTTT.

J is TRBJ2-3 and V is TRBV12-3 or TRBV12-4; D is uncertain. The CDR3 sequence is 15 residues long. V lost 4 bases and J lost 0, with 11 bases in between. The chain's CDR3 is CASSYVRPSTDTQYF. CDR3 DNA sequence: TGTGCCAGCAGTTACGTTAGGCCCAGCACAGATACGCAGTATTTT.

This clonotype was seen more than once but under ten times. The chain combines TRBV7-3 with TRBJ2-1; D is unclear. The V gene lost 1 base and the J gene lost 7 bases, with 8 bases spanning the gap. The length of the CDR3 is 13 residues. Germline V gives CDR1 SGHTA, CDR2 FQGTGA. Here the CDR3 DNA reads TGTGCCAGCAGCTTAATTGTTGGGAATGAGCAGTTCTTC. It specifies CASSLIVGNEQFF.